The 26 T cell receptor beta chains below were found in one sample sequenced in a study of Tregs in tolerant kidney transplant recipients. Recipients received nonmyeloablative bone marrow transplants from related graft donors, with transient mixed chimerism. Here immunoSEQ multiplex PCR was the method, and the copy in TCRdb shows in-frame clones only, minus some. Counted here are 50,000 or so clones, roughly nine tenths occurring once; the ten biggest clones make up roughly 15%. The sample in question was CD8+ T cells from blood (PBMCs), obtained 24 months after the transplant. Receptors were obtained from a human patient who received a combined kidney and bone marrow transplant. The graft donor may have given rise to some T cells.

The CDR3 region has the DNA TGTGCCAGCAGTTTTAAGGGGGAAGCCAAAAACATTCAGTACTTC. Residues: CASSFKGEAKNIQYF. The genes are TRBV28 and TRBJ2-4; perhaps TRBD1 as D (6 bases). The CDR3 extends over 15 amino acids. Trimming shortened V by 3 bases and J by 0 bases, and 9 bases separated the two germline ends. Germline V lookup: CDR1 MDHEN, CDR2 SYDVKM.

The table lists this clone with a few counts. V usage is TRBV7-2 and J usage is TRBJ1-2; the match to TRBD1 covers 9 bases. Germline V gives CDR1 SGHTA, CDR2 FQGNSA. CDR3 length equals 15 residues. V shed 5 bases and J 5 bases; nucleotides not matched to a gene: 9. The CDR3 loop reads CASSALTGGQYGYTF. CDR3 DNA sequence: TGTGCCAGCAGCGCGCTGACAGGGGGACAATATGGCTACACCTTC.

The chain recombines TRBV19 with TRBJ2-1, with TRBD1 matching 10 bases. CDR3 length: 18 amino acids. V trimming: 3 bases; J trimming: 3 bases; junction bases outside the gene matches: 11. From germline, CDR1 is LNHDA and CDR2 SQIVND (reference sequence). This chain's CDR3 is CASSILPLGQGVYNEQFF. The CDR3 DNA reads TGTGCCAGTAGTATTTTACCCTTAGGACAGGGGGTCTACAATGAGCAGTTCTTC.

The V and J genes are TRBV9 and TRBJ2-3; 7 bases fit TRBD2. V lost 3 bases to trimming and J lost 3 bases; unmatched junction nucleotides: 13. This CDR3 is 17 amino acids long. From germline, CDR1 is SGDLS and CDR2 YYNGEE. The CDR3 protein is CASSEPPQGGWTDTQYF. CDR3 coding DNA: TGTGCCAGCAGCGAGCCCCCTCAGGGAGGGTGGACAGATACGCAGTATTTT.

The chain employs TRBV7-3 and TRBJ2-7, with a tentative D call TRBD1 (7 bases). This CDR3 is built from 15 residues. V was trimmed by 2 bases and J by 1 base, leaving 12 bases between them. Germline V CDR1 and CDR2: SGHTA, FQGTGA. CDR3 coding DNA: TGTGCCAGCAGCTTATACGCAGGGGGGTCCTACGAGCAGTACTTC. It encodes CASSLYAGGSYEQYF.

The V and J genes are TRBV4-2 and TRBJ1-4, with a possible D match to TRBD1 (6 bases). The CDR3 has 15 amino acids. V was trimmed by 1 base and J by 7 bases, leaving 13 bases between them. Germline CDR1 LGHNA, CDR2 YNFKEQ. CDR3: CASSQGDRGGEKLFF. In DNA form, the CDR3 reads TGTGCCAGCAGCCAAGGAGATAGAGGGGGTGAAAAACTGTTTTTT.

The gene calls are TRBV4-3 and TRBJ2-1; D is unresolved. This CDR3 is built from 15 residues. Trimming removed 1 base at V and 4 bases at J, with 11 bases between. Germline V lookup: CDR1 LGHNA, CDR2 YSLEER. In DNA form, the CDR3 reads TGCGCCAGCAGCCAAGGGTTAGTCCCTTACAATGAGCAGTTCTTC. It codes for CASSQGLVPYNEQFF.

This sequence joins TRBV7-2 and TRBJ1-1; a weak D match, TRBD1 (6 bases). CDR3 length: 13 residues. Per the germline V gene, CDR1 is SGHTA and CDR2 is FQGNSA. Trimming stripped 7 bases from V and 1 base from J, with 10 bases between. CDR3 protein: CASILQGNTEAFF. CDR3 coding DNA: TGTGCCAGCATCCTACAGGGGAACACTGAAGCTTTCTTT. Combining the CDR3 with reference TRBV7-2 and TRBJ1-1 gives the whole variable domain GAGVSQSPSNKVTEKGKDVELRCDPISGHTALYWYRQSLGQGLEFLIYFQGNSAPDKSGLPSDRFSAERTGGSVSTLTIQRTQQEDSAVYLCASILQGNTEAFFGQGTRLTVV.

V usage is TRBV5-6 and J usage is TRBJ2-7, with TRBD2 matching 8 bases. The CDR3 covers 13 residues. V was pared by 2 bases and J by 6 bases, with 4 bases of the junction left unmatched. Germline values: CDR1 SGHDT, CDR2 YYEEEE. CDR3 DNA sequence: TGTGCCAGCAGCTTAGCGGGGGCCCCCGAGCAGTACTTC. This codes for CASSLAGAPEQYF.

This clone came up a few times. This rearrangement joins TRBV7-9 to TRBJ2-2, with TRBD1 matching over 11 bases. The CDR3 sequence is 13 residues long. J was trimmed by 6 bases and V by 10 bases; bases with no gene match: 4. Germline V CDR1 and CDR2: SEHNR, FQNEAQ (reference sequence). In nucleotides, the CDR3 is TGTGCCACTACGGGACAGGGGGCCGGGGAGCTGTTTTTT. This encodes CATTGQGAGELFF.

A single count supports this clone. The chain is built from TRBV5-1 and TRBJ2-3; 13 nucleotides align to TRBD2. The length of the CDR3 is 16 residues. The ends lost 4 bases at V and 2 bases at J; junction bases unmatched: 4. Germline-derived CDR1 and CDR2 are SGHRS and YFSETQ. DNA for the CDR3: TGCGCCAGCAGCCTGGGACTAGCGGGGTCCACAGATACGCAGTATTTT. Protein: CASSLGLAGSTDTQYF.

This clone is a singleton in its sample. The chain employs TRBV7-9 and TRBJ1-3; D is perhaps TRBD1 (6 bases). V dropped 4 bases and J dropped 4 bases, with 20 bases sitting between them. The germline CDR1 and CDR2 sequences are SEHNR and FQNEAQ (reference sequence). This CDR3 is 17 amino acids long. CDR3 in amino acids: CASSSFEDRQGGNTIYF. The CDR3 DNA sequence: TGTGCCAGCAGCTCGTTCGAAGACAGGCAAGGAGGAAACACCATATATTTT. Looking up the rest from reference TRBV7-9 and TRBJ1-3 gives the full variable domain: DTGVSQNPRHKITKRGQNVTFRCDPISEHNRLYWYRQTLGQGPEFLTYFQNEAQLEKSRLLSDRFSAERPKGSFSTLEIQRTEQGDSAMYLCASSSFEDRQGGNTIYFGEGSWLTVV.

The genes are TRBV5-1 and TRBJ2-5; 7 bases match TRBD1. The CDR3 extends over 14 amino acids. Germline V gene data show CDR1 as SGHRS and CDR2 as YFSETQ. V lost 3 bases, J lost 2 bases, and 4 bases stayed unmatched. Here the CDR3 DNA reads TGCGCCAGCAGCTCCGACAGGGAACAAGAGACCCAGTACTTC. Its protein product is CASSSDREQETQYF.

The chain couples TRBV7-9 to TRBJ2-3, with TRBD2 matching over 10 bases. Germline CDR1 SEHNR, CDR2 FQNEAQ (reference sequence). V trimming: 1 base; J trimming: 2 bases; junction bases outside the gene matches: 6. The CDR3 extends over 17 amino acids. CDR3 sequence: CASSLGGLAEITDTQYF. The CDR3, as DNA: TGTGCCAGCAGCTTAGGCGGACTAGCGGAAATCACAGATACGCAGTATTTT.

Points on this clone: Mismatch with germline at one junction end may stem from a read error. V is TRBV6-4 and J is TRBJ2-3; 9 bases map to TRBD2. Germline V gene lookup returns CDR1 MRHNA and CDR2 SNTAGT. CDR3 length equals 16 residues. CDR3 region: CAGSDFGGRGPDTQYF. Written as DNA, the CDR3 is TGTGCCGGCAGTGACTTCGGCGGGAGGGGGCCAGATACGCAGTATTTT.

The CDR3 sequence is CASIILGGQDGNYGYTF. The DNA for the CDR3 is TGTGCCAGCATCATTCTCGGGGGTCAAGACGGGAACTATGGCTACACCTTC. The gene calls are TRBV7-9 and TRBJ1-2; possibly TRBD1 for D (5 bases). The CDR3 is made up of 17 amino acids. V shed 7 bases and J shed 2 bases, with 23 bases lying between them. Germline values: CDR1 SEHNR, CDR2 FQNEAQ (reference sequence).

The gene calls are TRBV27 and TRBJ2-7; 7 positions agree with TRBD2. CDR3 length: 15 amino acids. The V segment lost 3 bases and the J segment 2 bases; nucleotides outside the gene matches: 7. Germline-derived CDR1 and CDR2 are MNHEY and SMNVEV (reference sequence). CDR3 nucleotides: TGTGCCAGCAGTTTTCGAGCGGGAAGGGCCTACGAGCAGTACTTC. Its translation: CASSFRAGRAYEQYF.

The genes are TRBV27 and TRBJ1-2; D is ambiguous. Germline CDR1 and CDR2: MNHEY and SMNVEV (reference sequence). This CDR3 has 13 residues. Trimming shortened V by 2 bases and J by 4 bases, and 8 bases separated the two germline ends. CDR3 sequence: CASSLTGSYGYTF. Here the CDR3 DNA reads TGTGCCAGCAGTTTAACCGGGAGCTATGGCTACACCTTC.

This chain joins TRBV2 and TRBJ2-7; TRBD1 is a possible D gene (5 bases). From germline, CDR1 is SNHLY and CDR2 FYNNEI. Between the trimmed V and J ends, which lost 9 bases and 0 bases, there was a span of 12 bases. The CDR3 totals 13 residues. Written as DNA, the CDR3 is TGTGCCAGGATTAGACAGAACTCCTACGAGCAGTACTTC. It specifies CARIRQNSYEQYF.

V is TRBV4-1 and J is TRBJ2-7; 10 bases are a match to TRBD2. The V segment lost 1 base and the J segment 2 bases; nucleotides outside the gene matches: 2. The CDR3 consists of 15 residues. Germline V lookup: CDR1 MGHRA, CDR2 YSYEKL. The CDR3 DNA reads TGCGCCAGCAGCCAAGGAGCGGGGGGGACCTACGAGCAGTACTTC. Protein sequence: CASSQGAGGTYEQYF.

The sample holds a few counts of this clone. J is TRBJ2-2 and V is TRBV2, with 8 bases that match TRBD2. CDR3 length: 15 amino acids. The trim removed 3 bases at V and 6 bases at J, leaving 6 bases unmatched. Germline V gene lookup returns CDR1 SNHLY and CDR2 FYNNEI. CDR3 DNA sequence: TGTGCCAGCAGTGACCGGGGACTAGGATCCGGGGAGCTGTTTTTT. It encodes CASSDRGLGSGELFF.

This clone was counted once. The chain couples TRBV19 to TRBJ2-3; possibly TRBD2 for D (7 bases). The V and J ends lost 7 bases and 2 bases respectively, with 16 bases between them. This CDR3 region has 15 residues. CDR1 is LNHDA, CDR2 SQIVND, per germline (reference sequence). CDR3 sequence: CASKTLGGLTDTQYF. The CDR3 region has the DNA TGTGCCAGTAAAACGCTGGGGGGGCTCACAGATACGCAGTATTTT.

V usage is TRBV7-6 and J usage is TRBJ2-7; 8 positions match TRBD1. With V trimmed by 5 bases and J by 3 bases, 9 bases remained unmatched. The CDR3 has 15 amino acids. Germline loops: CDR1 SGHVS, CDR2 FNYEAQ. CDR3 sequence reads: CASSQQGGISYEQYF. CDR3 in DNA: TGTGCCAGCAGCCAACAGGGGGGAATTAGCTACGAGCAGTACTTC.

The chain couples TRBV5-4 to TRBJ1-2, with 9 bases identical to TRBD1. V was pared by 9 bases and J by 6 bases, with 9 bases of the junction left unmatched. Looked up from germline, CDR1 is SGHNT and CDR2 is YYREEE (reference sequence). The CDR3 consists of 13 residues. CDR3 in amino acids: CAIYRGLSHGYTF. The CDR3 DNA follows: TGTGCCATCTACAGGGGGCTGTCGCATGGCTACACCTTC. Based on the CDR3 plus reference TRBV5-4 and TRBJ1-2, the full variable domain is ETGVTQSPTHLIKTRGQQVTLRCSSQSGHNTVSWYQQALGQGPQFIFQYYREEENGRGNFPPRFSGLQFPNYSSELNVNALELDDSALYLCAIYRGLSHGYTFGSGTRLTVV.

V usage is TRBV9 and J usage is TRBJ1-2; no clear D. Trimming left V 0 bases short and J 5 bases short, with 8 bases between. The CDR3 is made up of 13 amino acids. The V gene's germline CDR1 is SGDLS and CDR2 YYNGEE. CDR3 sequence: CASSVGRGYGYTF. In nucleotides, the CDR3 is TGTGCCAGCAGCGTAGGGCGCGGGTATGGCTACACCTTC.

This chain links TRBV7-9 with TRBJ1-1, with a possible D match to TRBD1 (5 bases). The CDR3 is 14 residues long. V gave up 2 bases and J gave up 5 bases, with 12 bases separating them. CDR1 SEHNR and CDR2 FQNEAQ come from the germline V gene (reference sequence). The CDR3 reads CASSLIGGGTEAFF. In nucleotides, the CDR3 is TGTGCCAGCAGCTTAATTGGGGGAGGAACTGAAGCTTTCTTT. Supplemented by reference TRBV7-9 and TRBJ1-1, the full variable domain reads DTGVSQNPRHKITKRGQNVTFRCDPISEHNRLYWYRQTLGQGPEFLTYFQNEAQLEKSRLLSDRFSAERPKGSFSTLEIQRTEQGDSAMYLCASSLIGGGTEAFFGQGTRLTVV.